This TCR beta chain was retrieved from a study of T cell responses to AZD1222 COVID-19 vaccine. This table comes from immunoSEQ multiplex PCR, and its TCRdb copy is limited to in-frame clones, with some not included. The data hold 90,000 to 120,000 clones, with over 90% observed a single time. Note on this clone: Its matching antigen is unknown.

The CDR3 is made up of 14 amino acids. CDR1 GTSNPN and CDR2 SVGIG come from the germline V gene (reference sequence). Between the trimmed V and J ends, which lost 0 bases and 3 bases, there was a span of 12 bases. Whole-study results and caveats: Spike-specific TCR breadth and depth went up after people got two AZD1222 doses. A mostly white British donor set with more females was recruited, and clonal diversity was possibly underestimated. Only after the peak T cell response were repertoires sampled. As reported, nearly half of all spike-specific TCRs target variant regions that are unmutated.

The chain carries TRBV30 and TRBJ2-7; D might be TRBD2 (5 bases). This sample comprised peripheral blood, obtained on day 0 of AZD1222 vaccination. This receptor was identified in an adult in good health. CDR3 protein: CAWSVGVEGYEQYF. The CDR3 nucleotides are TGTGCCTGGAGTGTAGGTGTCGAGGGCTACGAGCAGTACTTC. The full variable domain, completed using reference TRBV30 and TRBJ2-7, is SQTIHQWPATLVQPVGSPLSLECTVEGTSNPNLYWYRQAAGRGLQLLFYSVGIGQISSEVPQNLSASRPQDRQFILSSKKLLLSDSGFYLCAWSVGVEGYEQYFGPGTRLTVT.